A single sample gave rise to the 28 T cell receptor beta chains below, sequenced in a study of T cells expressing NK-cell markers. TCRdb reprocessed the 5' RACE reads, with one entry per CDR3 protein and no DNA. This repertoire comprises 150,000 to 200,000 distinct CDR3 sequences; its ten largest clones make up 20%. Sequencing was done on a sample of blood T cells: a sorted CD56 or NKG2C T cell subset, CD4+ or CD8+ T cells, or bulk PBMC T cells (not recorded which). These receptor sequences come from a man aged 18 to 69 in good health.

The rearrangement uses TRBV6-5 and TRBJ2-2; with no DNA, the TCRdb D assignment of TRBD1 cannot be verified. The CDR3 loop spans 16 amino acids. Germline CDR1 MNHEY, CDR2 SVGAGI. The CDR3 sequence: CASSYTGTGDPGELFF.

The rearrangement links TRBV7-2 to TRBJ1-5. Germline CDR1 and CDR2: SGHTA and FQGNSA. This CDR3 is built from 16 residues. Here the CDR3 reads CASSLADGPWNQPQHF. Filled out from reference TRBV7-2 and TRBJ1-5, the complete variable domain reads GAGVSQSPSNKVTEKGKDVELRCDPISGHTALYWYRQSLGQGLEFLIYFQGNSAPDKSGLPSDRFSAERTGGSVSTLTIQRTQQEDSAVYLCASSLADGPWNQPQHFGDGTRLSIL.

The CDR3 reads CASSSGAGEPLAEQYF. V is TRBV14 and J is TRBJ2-7; TCRdb names TRBD1, which stays unverified in the absence of DNA. The CDR3 has 16 amino acids. Germline loops: CDR1 SGHDN, CDR2 FVKESK.

The chain has TRBV5-6 and TRBJ1-2; TCRdb indicates TRBD1, and absent DNA this call remains unverified. Per germline, CDR1 SGHDT and CDR2 YYEEEE. This CDR3 region has 17 residues. The CDR3 sequence is CASSPKVTGGLDFGYTF.

This sequence joins TRBV12-3 or TRBV12-4 and TRBJ2-3; as DNA is missing, the TRBD1 call by TCRdb cannot be tested. The CDR3 covers 13 residues. The CDR3 here is CASVVGRTDTQYF.

This chain links TRBV12-3 or TRBV12-4 with TRBJ1-5; without DNA, the TCRdb call of TRBD1 cannot be checked. The CDR3 contains 15 residues. This chain's CDR3 is CASSYIGQGYQPQHF.

The CDR3 sequence is CASSVSRDRFYEQYF. The chain links TRBV18 to TRBJ2-7; as DNA is missing, the TRBD1 call by TCRdb cannot be tested. The CDR3 runs 15 residues. Germline lookup yields CDR1 KGHSH and CDR2 LQKENI.

Here the CDR3 reads CSARVTASPYNEQFF. The chain joins TRBV20-1 to TRBJ2-1. The length of the CDR3 is 15 residues. Germline V gives CDR1 DFQATT, CDR2 SNEGSKA (reference sequence).

V is TRBV20-1 and J is TRBJ2-3; the TCRdb call, TRBD1, lacks DNA for checking. Germline loops: CDR1 DFQATT, CDR2 SNEGSKA (reference sequence). This CDR3 is built from 20 residues. CDR3 sequence reads: CSARGRDRGYQIHSTDTQYF.

The V call is TRBV3-1, the J call TRBJ1-4. This CDR3 spans 16 amino acids. CDR1 is LGHDT, CDR2 YNNKEL, per germline (reference sequence). This chain's CDR3 is CASSQELGRTNEKLFF.

This chain joins TRBV10-3 and TRBJ2-1; absent DNA, TCRdb's TRBD1 call cannot be checked. The germline CDR1 and CDR2 sequences are ENHRY and SYGVKD. The CDR3 extends over 15 amino acids. CDR3 amino acids: CAISESGTTTLVEFF.

The J gene is TRBJ2-1, the V gene TRBV6-4; TCRdb's D call of TRBD1 is untestable without DNA. Germline V gene sequence: CDR1 MRHNA, CDR2 SNTAGT. The CDR3 covers 14 residues. CDR3 loop: CASSAGTGFNEQFF.

The chain carries TRBV6-1 and TRBJ1-1. This CDR3 has 13 residues. In germline, CDR1 is MNHNS, CDR2 SASEGT. The CDR3 loop is CASSITEGTEAFF.

CDR3 sequence: CASSYSSGGKLFF. V is TRBV6-5 and J is TRBJ1-4; the TCRdb call, TRBD1, lacks DNA for checking. The CDR3 is 13 residues long. The germline gives CDR1 MNHEY, CDR2 SVGAGI.

The gene calls are TRBV7-6 and TRBJ2-7; TCRdb designates TRBD2, a call that cannot be tested without DNA. CDR1 SGHVS and CDR2 FNYEAQ come from the germline V gene. This CDR3 spans 17 amino acids. The CDR3 is CASSLYPSGGDSYEQYF.

The chain combines TRBV25-1 with TRBJ2-7; the TCRdb call, TRBD1, lacks DNA for checking. CDR1 is MGHDK and CDR2 is SYGVNS in the germline V gene. The CDR3 contains 13 residues. CDR3 loop: CASSQGGLYEQYF.

The chain links TRBV12-3 or TRBV12-4 to TRBJ2-3; TCRdb designates TRBD2, a call that cannot be tested without DNA. The CDR3 loop spans 13 amino acids. The CDR3 here is CASSLVRADTQYF.

J is TRBJ2-5 and V is TRBV30; TCRdb outputs TRBD1, but without DNA this stays unchecked. CDR1 is GTSNPN and CDR2 is SVGIG in the germline V gene (reference sequence). The CDR3 length is 14 residues. The CDR3 region is CAWSLSGGLETQYF.

The genes are TRBV10-3 and TRBJ2-5; the TCRdb D gene call, TRBD1, has no DNA to confirm it. From germline, CDR1 is ENHRY and CDR2 SYGVKD. This CDR3 has 14 residues. CDR3 protein: CAIRDRDGKETQYF.

The V gene is TRBV12-5, the J gene TRBJ2-7; TCRdb proposes TRBD2, but this gene call is untestable without DNA. The germline V gene encodes CDR1 LGHNT and CDR2 FRNRAP. The length of the CDR3 is 13 residues. CDR3 in amino acids: CASGFGRAYEQYF. Full variable domain (rest looked up from reference TRBV12-5 and TRBJ2-7): DARVTQTPRHKVTEMGQEVTMRCQPILGHNTVFWYRQTMMQGLELLAYFRNRAPLDDSGMPKDRFSAEMPDATLATLKIQPSEPRDSAVYFCASGFGRAYEQYFGPGTRLTVT.

The chain has TRBV7-9 and TRBJ2-3; as DNA is missing, the TRBD1 call by TCRdb cannot be tested. This CDR3 is built from 17 residues. Germline assignment: CDR1 SEHNR and CDR2 FQNEAQ (reference sequence). The CDR3 here is CASSNTPGQDSTDTQYF.

V gene TRBV20-1 combines with J gene TRBJ1-1. This CDR3 region has 15 residues. CDR1 is DFQATT, CDR2 SNEGSKA, per germline (reference sequence). CDR3 residues: CSARDLVGMNTEAFF.

V is TRBV12-3 or TRBV12-4 and J is TRBJ1-3. CDR3 size: 16 residues. The CDR3 here is CASTLGASFPGNTIYF.

The V call is TRBV28, the J call TRBJ2-7; TCRdb's D call, TRBD1, is unchecked because there is no DNA. The CDR3 is 15 amino acids. Looked up from germline, CDR1 is MDHEN and CDR2 is SYDVKM. The CDR3 region is CASSPETGTRYEQYF.

The chain uses TRBV7-8 and TRBJ1-4; TCRdb designates TRBD1, a call that cannot be tested without DNA. The CDR3 has 15 residues. CDR1 is SGHVS, CDR2 FQNEAQ, per germline. The CDR3 loop is CASSPWTATNEKLFF.

The chain has TRBV6-1 and TRBJ2-7; TCRdb's D call, TRBD1, is unchecked because there is no DNA. The germline CDR1 and CDR2 sequences are MNHNS and SASEGT. This CDR3 contains 15 residues. The CDR3 reads CASSKGQGPNYEQYF.

The chain has TRBV9 and TRBJ1-3; TCRdb picks TRBD1, but there is no DNA to check that call. The CDR3 spans 12 residues. Germline V gene sequence: CDR1 SGDLS, CDR2 YYNGEE. The CDR3 spells CASSEGGNTIYF.

The CDR3 region is CASSLAPRGWNTEAFF. The V call is TRBV7-8, the J call TRBJ1-1; TCRdb picks TRBD1, but there is no DNA to check that call. The CDR3 runs to 16 residues. CDR1 and CDR2 (germline): SGHVS, FQNEAQ.